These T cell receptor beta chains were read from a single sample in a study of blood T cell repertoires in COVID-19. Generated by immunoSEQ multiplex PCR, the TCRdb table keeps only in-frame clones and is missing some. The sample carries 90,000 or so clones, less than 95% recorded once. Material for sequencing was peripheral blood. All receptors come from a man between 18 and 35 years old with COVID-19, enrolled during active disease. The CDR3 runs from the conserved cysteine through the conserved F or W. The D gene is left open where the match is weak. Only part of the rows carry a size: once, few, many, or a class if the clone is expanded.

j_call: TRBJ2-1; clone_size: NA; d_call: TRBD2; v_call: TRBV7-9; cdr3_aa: CASRFGSGVYNEQFF; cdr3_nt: TGTGCCAGCAGGTTTGGGAGCGGGGTATACAATGAGCAGTTCTTC
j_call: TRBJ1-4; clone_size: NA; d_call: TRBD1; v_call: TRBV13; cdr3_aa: CASSGDREKLLF; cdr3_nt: TGTGCCAGCAGCGGGGACAGGGAGAAACTGCTTTTT
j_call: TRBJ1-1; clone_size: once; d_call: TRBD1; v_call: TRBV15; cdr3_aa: CATSGRTGEAFF; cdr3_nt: TGTGCCACCAGCGGACGGACAGGTGAAGCTTTCTTT
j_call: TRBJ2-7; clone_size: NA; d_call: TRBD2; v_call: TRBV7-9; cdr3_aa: CASSHTRFGTSASYEQYF; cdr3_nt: TGTGCCAGCAGCCACACCCGGTTTGGGACTAGCGCCTCCTACGAGCAGTACTTC
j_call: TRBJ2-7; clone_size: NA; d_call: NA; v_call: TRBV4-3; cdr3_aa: CASSPLLAPSYEQYF; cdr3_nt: TGCGCCAGCAGCCCGCTGCTGGCCCCCTCCTACGAGCAGTACTTC
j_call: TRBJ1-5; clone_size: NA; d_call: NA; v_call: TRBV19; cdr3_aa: CASSKVRNGNQPQHF; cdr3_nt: TGTGCCAGTAGTAAGGTCCGGAACGGGAATCAGCCCCAGCATTTT
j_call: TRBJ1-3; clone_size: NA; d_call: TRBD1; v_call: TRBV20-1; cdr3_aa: CSASPGQGENTIYF; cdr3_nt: TGCAGTGCTAGTCCGGGACAGGGCGAAAACACCATATATTTT
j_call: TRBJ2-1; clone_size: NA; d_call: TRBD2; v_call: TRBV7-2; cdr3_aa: CASSLVGGDYNEQFF; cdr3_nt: TGTGCCAGCAGCTTAGTTGGGGGGGACTACAATGAGCAGTTCTTC
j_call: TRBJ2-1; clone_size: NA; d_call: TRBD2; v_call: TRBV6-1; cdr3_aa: CASSEEAGGRDEQFF; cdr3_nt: TGTGCCAGCAGTGAAGAAGCGGGAGGGCGCGATGAGCAGTTCTTC
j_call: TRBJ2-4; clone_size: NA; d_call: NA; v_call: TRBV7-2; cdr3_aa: CASSHNAGGHIQYF; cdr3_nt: TGTGCCAGCAGCCATAACGCTGGAGGGCACATTCAGTACTTC
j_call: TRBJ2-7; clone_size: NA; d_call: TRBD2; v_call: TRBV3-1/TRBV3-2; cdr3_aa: CASSRLAGVYEQYF; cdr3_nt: TGTGCCAGCAGCCGACTAGCGGGGGTCTACGAGCAGTACTTC
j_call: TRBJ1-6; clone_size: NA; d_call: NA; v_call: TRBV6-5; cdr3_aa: CASSYSSSYNSPLHF; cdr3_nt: TGTGCCAGCAGTTACTCGAGCTCCTATAATTCACCCCTCCACTTT
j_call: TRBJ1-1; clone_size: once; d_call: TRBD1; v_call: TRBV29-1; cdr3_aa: CSVSDRDTEAFF; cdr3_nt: TGCAGCGTTTCGGACAGGGACACTGAAGCTTTCTTT
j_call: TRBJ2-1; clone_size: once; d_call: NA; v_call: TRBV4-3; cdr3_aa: CASSQSVAEINEQFF; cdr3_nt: TGCGCCAGCAGCCAATCAGTAGCGGAGATCAATGAGCAGTTCTTC
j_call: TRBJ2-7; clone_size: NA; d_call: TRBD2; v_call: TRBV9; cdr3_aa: CASSVATSGTQYF; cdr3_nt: TGTGCCAGCAGCGTAGCTACTAGCGGGACGCAGTACTTC
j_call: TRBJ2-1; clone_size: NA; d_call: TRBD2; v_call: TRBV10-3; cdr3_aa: CAISERLAGEYNEQFF; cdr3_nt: TGTGCCATCAGTGAACGCTTAGCGGGAGAATACAATGAGCAGTTCTTC
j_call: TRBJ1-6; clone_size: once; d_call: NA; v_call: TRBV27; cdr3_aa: CASSSPQYSPLHF; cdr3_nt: TGTGCCAGCAGTTCCCCACAATATTCACCCCTCCACTTT
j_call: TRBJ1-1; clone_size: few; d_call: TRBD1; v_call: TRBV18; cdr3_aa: CASSPNGDSEAFF; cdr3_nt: TGTGCCAGCTCACCAAATGGGGACAGTGAAGCTTTCTTT
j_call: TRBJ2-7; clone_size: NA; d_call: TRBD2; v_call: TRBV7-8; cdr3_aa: CASSLGWTSGSYEQYF; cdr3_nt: TGTGCCAGCAGCTTAGGGTGGACTAGCGGGAGCTACGAGCAGTACTTC
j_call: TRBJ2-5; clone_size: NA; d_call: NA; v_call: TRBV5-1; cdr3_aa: CASGPRQGSRETQYF; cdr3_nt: TGCGCCAGCGGTCCCCGCCAGGGGAGCCGAGAGACCCAGTACTTC
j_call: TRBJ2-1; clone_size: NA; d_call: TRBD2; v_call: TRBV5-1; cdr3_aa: CASSPTGGEQFF; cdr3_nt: TGCGCCAGCAGCCCGACGGGGGGTGAGCAGTTCTTC
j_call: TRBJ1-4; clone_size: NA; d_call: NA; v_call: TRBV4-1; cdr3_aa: CASNQRAGDEKLFF; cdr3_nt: TGCGCCAGCAACCAACGAGCAGGGGATGAAAAACTGTTTTTT
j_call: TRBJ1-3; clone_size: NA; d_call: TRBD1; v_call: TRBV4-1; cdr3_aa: CASSPSTGSRNTIYF; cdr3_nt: TGCGCCAGCAGCCCATCGACAGGGAGCAGAAACACCATATATTTT
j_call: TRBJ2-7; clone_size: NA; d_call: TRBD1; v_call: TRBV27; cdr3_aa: CASSSLRQGRAYEQYF; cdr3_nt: TGTGCCAGCAGTTCGCTCCGACAGGGGAGAGCCTACGAGCAGTACTTC
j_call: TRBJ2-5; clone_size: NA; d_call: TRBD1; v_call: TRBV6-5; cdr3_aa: CASRQGEGYQETQYF; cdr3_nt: TGTGCCAGCCGACAGGGAGAGGGGTACCAAGAGACCCAGTACTTC
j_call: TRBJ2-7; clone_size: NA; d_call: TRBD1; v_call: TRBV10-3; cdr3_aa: CAISERQGASSYEQYF; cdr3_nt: TGTGCCATCAGTGAGCGACAGGGGGCGAGCTCCTACGAGCAGTACTTC
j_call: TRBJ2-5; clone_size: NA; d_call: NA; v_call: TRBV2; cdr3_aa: CASRLQETQYF; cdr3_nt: TGTGCCAGCAGACTCCAAGAGACCCAGTACTTC
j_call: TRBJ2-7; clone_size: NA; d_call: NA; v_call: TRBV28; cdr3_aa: CASSYRVDSYEQYF; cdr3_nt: TGTGCCAGCAGTTACAGGGTAGATTCCTACGAGCAGTACTTC
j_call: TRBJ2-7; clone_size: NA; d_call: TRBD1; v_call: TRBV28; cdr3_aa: CASGTGFAYEQYF; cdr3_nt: TGTGCCTCGGGGACAGGGTTCGCGTACGAGCAGTACTTC
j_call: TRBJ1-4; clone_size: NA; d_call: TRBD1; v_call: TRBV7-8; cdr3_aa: CASSGRGQATNEKLLF; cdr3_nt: TGTGCCAGCAGCGGACGAGGACAGGCAACTAATGAAAAACTGCTTTTT
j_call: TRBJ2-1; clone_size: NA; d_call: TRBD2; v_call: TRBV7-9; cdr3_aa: CASSSWTSGSGEQFF; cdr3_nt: TGTGCCAGCAGCTCCTGGACTAGCGGGAGTGGTGAGCAGTTCTTC
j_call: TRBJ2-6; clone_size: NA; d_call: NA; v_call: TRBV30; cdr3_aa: CAWTSGISPGANVLTF; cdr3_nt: TGTGCCTGGACTTCAGGGATTTCCCCTGGGGCCAACGTCCTGACTTTC
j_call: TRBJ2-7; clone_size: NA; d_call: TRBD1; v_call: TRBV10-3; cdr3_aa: CAISESAGTGGREQYF; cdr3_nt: TGTGCCATCAGTGAATCCGCCGGGACAGGGGGCCGGGAGCAGTACTTC
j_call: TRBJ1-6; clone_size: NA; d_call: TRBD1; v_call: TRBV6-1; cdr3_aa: CASSEAKGDSLFYSPLHF; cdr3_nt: TGTGCCAGCAGTGAAGCAAAGGGGGACAGCTTGTTTTATTCACCCCTCCACTTT
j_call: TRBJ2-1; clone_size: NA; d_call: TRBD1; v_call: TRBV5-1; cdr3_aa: CASSDDRGTNEQFF; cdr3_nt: TGCGCCAGCAGCGATGACAGGGGAACCAATGAGCAGTTCTTC
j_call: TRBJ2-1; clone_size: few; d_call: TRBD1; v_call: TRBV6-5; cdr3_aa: CASRVTGVKAEQFF; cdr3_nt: TGTGCCAGCAGGGTGACAGGGGTTAAGGCTGAGCAGTTCTTC
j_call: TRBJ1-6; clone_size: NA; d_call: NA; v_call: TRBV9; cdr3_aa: CASSLRGGGNSPLHF; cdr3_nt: TGTGCCAGCAGCCTTCGTGGGGGGGGTAATTCACCCCTCCACTTT
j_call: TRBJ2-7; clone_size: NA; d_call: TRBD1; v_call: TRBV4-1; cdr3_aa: CASSQTLLQGARGEQYF; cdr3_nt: TGCGCCAGCAGCCAAACCCTATTACAGGGGGCGAGGGGCGAGCAGTACTTC
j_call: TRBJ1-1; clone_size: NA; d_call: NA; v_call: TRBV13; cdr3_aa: CASSLGRGPAEAFF; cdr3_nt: TGTGCCAGCAGCTTAGGCAGGGGTCCTGCTGAAGCTTTCTTT